This T cell receptor (beta chain) was identified in a study of cytomegalovirus exposure and HLA in healthy donors. The PCR contained 60 Vbeta and 13 Jbeta primers. Assay: immunoSEQ multiplex PCR; the TCRdb copy retains only in-frame clones and omits some. The table shows about 72,000 clones, with almost 85% occurring only once. Germline loops: CDR1 SGDLS, CDR2 YYNGEE. The V gene end was trimmed by 5 bases and the J gene end by 4 bases; junction bases not matched to a gene: 4. The CDR3 runs 13 residues. This sequence was found in a young man in good health and CMV-seronegative. The material sequenced was PBMCs. The V and J genes are TRBV9 and TRBJ1-1; 8 bases are a match to TRBD1. The DNA for the CDR3 is TGTGCCAGCAGTTTTACAGGGGGCACTGAAGCTTTCTTT. This codes for CASSFTGGTEAFF.